These 17 T cell receptor beta chains originate from one sample sequenced in a study of technical replicates of blood from a handful of donors. Profiled with immunoSEQ multiplex PCR; TCRdb holds only in-frame clones, not every one. Among approximately 13,000 clones listed, about four fifths were seen once. Source material: PBMCs. The receptors were gathered from a human donor in good health.

The genes are TRBV10-3 and TRBJ2-2, with D possibly TRBD2 on 6 matching bases. Germline CDR1 reads ENHRY; CDR2 reads SYGVKD. Trimming stripped 6 bases from V and 0 bases from J, with 11 bases between. CDR3 length: 15 residues. CDR3: CAIRDSGTNTGELFF. The CDR3 DNA follows: TGTGCCATCAGGGATAGCGGTACGAACACCGGGGAGCTGTTTTTT.

This chain connects TRBV7-2 to TRBJ1-2; 9 bases agree with TRBD1. V gave up 5 bases and J gave up 3 bases; unmatched junction bases: 4. From germline, CDR1 is SGHTA and CDR2 FQGNSA. This CDR3 is 14 amino acids long. CDR3 in DNA: TGTGCCAGCAGCCCTACAGGGGGCGACTATGGCTACACCTTC. It codes for CASSPTGGDYGYTF.

The chain joins TRBV2 to TRBJ2-3, with a tentative D call TRBD2 (6 bases). This CDR3 region has 15 residues. Trimming stripped 6 bases from V and 5 bases from J, with 18 bases between. The germline gives CDR1 SNHLY, CDR2 FYNNEI. The CDR3 DNA follows: TGTGCCAGCAGGAGAAGAACGGGAGTAGGAGATACGCAGTATTTT. Protein: CASRRRTGVGDTQYF.

The chain is built from TRBV4-2 and TRBJ1-5; 12 bases align to TRBD1. Germline CDR1 LGHNA, CDR2 YNFKEQ. The CDR3 totals 16 residues. V shed 0 bases and J 5 bases; nucleotides not matched to a gene: 2. CDR3 DNA: TGTGCCAGCAGCCAAGAGGGACAGGGGGCAGATCAGCCCCAGCATTTT. Translated, it gives CASSQEGQGADQPQHF.

V and J are TRBV30 and TRBJ2-2, with 8 bases that match TRBD2. With 3 bases clipped from V and 3 bases from J, the junction kept 6 bases outside the gene matches. The CDR3 length is 15 residues. Germline lookup yields CDR1 GTSNPN and CDR2 SVGIG (reference sequence). In DNA, the CDR3 is TGTGCCTGGAGACTCTCGGGAGGGTACACCGGGGAGCTGTTTTTT. Translating it yields CAWRLSGGYTGELFF.

The chain combines TRBV5-1 with TRBJ2-1; 8 bases are a match to TRBD2. V gave up 2 bases and J gave up 1 base; unmatched junction bases: 11. In germline, CDR1 is SGHRS, CDR2 YFSETQ. The length of the CDR3 is 18 residues. The CDR3 DNA sequence: TGCGCCAGCAGCTTTGGTAATTGGGGACTAGGGTCCTACAATGAGCAGTTCTTC. It encodes CASSFGNWGLGSYNEQFF.

The gene calls are TRBV6-4 and TRBJ2-1, with 8 bases fitting TRBD2. Trimming removed 2 bases from V and 9 bases from J; junction bases left unmatched: 6. This CDR3 is built from 14 residues. Germline assignment: CDR1 MRHNA and CDR2 SNTAGT. The CDR3 loop reads CASSDGTRKGEQFF. CDR3 coding DNA: TGTGCCAGCAGTGACGGGACTAGGAAGGGTGAGCAGTTCTTC.

This clone was picked up one time. V usage is TRBV2 and J usage is TRBJ2-5, with 10 bases matching TRBD2. Trimming took 5 bases from V and 4 from J; bases not matched to a gene: 4. The germline V gene encodes CDR1 SNHLY and CDR2 FYNNEI. The CDR3 extends over 14 amino acids. The CDR3 DNA sequence: TGTGCCAGCAGTCCCCAGCGGGGGGGAGAGACCCAGTACTTC. This encodes CASSPQRGGETQYF.

The chain uses TRBV6-6 and TRBJ1-3; D is perhaps TRBD1 (5 bases). V lost 6 bases to trimming and J lost 3 bases, with 15 bases between them. Per the germline V gene, CDR1 is MNHNY and CDR2 is SVGAGI (reference sequence). The CDR3 covers 15 residues. CDR3 residues: CASRPGGELGNTIYF. The CDR3 DNA reads as TGTGCCAGCAGGCCCGGGGGGGAACTTGGAAACACCATATATTTT.

The rearrangement joins TRBV13 to TRBJ2-7, with 8 bases fitting TRBD2. CDR1 and CDR2 from the germline V gene are PRHDT and FYEKMQ (reference sequence). The CDR3 totals 14 residues. V gave up 5 bases and J gave up 6 bases; unmatched junction bases: 9. The CDR3 protein is CASSAPGTRVEQYF. CDR3 in DNA: TGTGCCAGCAGCGCACCGGGGACTAGAGTCGAGCAGTACTTC.

The chain has TRBV7-8 and TRBJ2-7; 14 bases align to TRBD2. Germline V gene data show CDR1 as SGHVS and CDR2 as FQNEAQ. The V gene end was trimmed by 2 bases and the J gene end by 3 bases; junction bases not matched to a gene: 6. The CDR3 totals 17 residues. The CDR3 DNA reads TGTGCCAGCAGCTTACTGACTAGCGGGAGGGCCAGCTACGAGCAGTACTTC. Translation: CASSLLTSGRASYEQYF.

V is TRBV19 and J is TRBJ1-1, with unresolved D. V was cut by 2 bases and J by 8 bases, with 12 bases left in between. This CDR3 spans 13 amino acids. The germline CDR1 and CDR2 sequences are LNHDA and SQIVND (reference sequence). In DNA form, the CDR3 reads TGTGCCAGTAGTATAACACCGCCCTCGGAAGCTTTCTTT. Amino acids: CASSITPPSEAFF.

V usage is TRBV7-2 and J usage is TRBJ2-3, with D possibly being TRBD2 (5 bases). This CDR3 region has 13 residues. V gave up 3 bases and J gave up 4 bases, with 8 bases separating them. Germline CDR1 SGHTA, CDR2 FQGNSA. The CDR3 loop reads CASSFSSPDTQYF. CDR3 in DNA: TGTGCCAGCAGCTTTTCTAGCCCAGATACGCAGTATTTT.

This clone is a singleton in its sample. The chain couples TRBV27 to TRBJ1-5; unclear D gene. CDR1 is MNHEY, CDR2 SMNVEV, per germline (reference sequence). Trimming left V 5 bases short and J 1 base short, with 12 bases between. CDR3 length: 15 residues. The CDR3 DNA is TGTGCCAGCAGTCATATAGAGGGAAGCAATCAGCCCCAGCATTTT. It specifies CASSHIEGSNQPQHF.

The chain recombines TRBV30 with TRBJ2-1; 8 bases are a match to TRBD2. CDR3 length: 15 residues. V shed 3 bases and J 6 bases; nucleotides not matched to a gene: 10. CDR1 and CDR2 from the germline V gene are GTSNPN and SVGIG (reference sequence). This CDR3 reads CAWSFPGLGRNEQFF. Here the CDR3 DNA reads TGTGCCTGGAGCTTCCCGGGACTAGGACGCAATGAGCAGTTCTTC.

The chain links TRBV28 to TRBJ2-7; 7 nucleotides agree with TRBD1. The ends lost 6 bases at V and 4 bases at J; junction bases unmatched: 9. Germline V gene sequence: CDR1 MDHEN, CDR2 SYDVKM. CDR3 length: 14 residues. CDR3 sequence (DNA): TGTGCCAGCAGACCGGGGACAGATGCATACGAGCAGTACTTC. Its protein product is CASRPGTDAYEQYF.

The rearrangement joins TRBV5-4 to TRBJ2-2; possible D gene TRBD1, 5 bases. The V gene's germline CDR1 is SGHNT and CDR2 YYREEE (reference sequence). Trimming took 1 base from V and 6 from J, leaving 13 bases between them. This CDR3 contains 15 residues. As DNA, the CDR3 is TGTGCCAGCAGCTTGTGGGCAGGGTATGCCGGGGAGCTGTTTTTT. Its protein product is CASSLWAGYAGELFF.